This TCR beta chain came from a study of identical twins. Study conclusions and caveats: There was more out-of-frame TCR alpha sharing in monozygotic twins than models estimated.

Template switching created a universal primer site, and the cDNA included unique molecular identifiers. TCRdb used MiXCR to reprocess the 5' RACE reads, holding one entry per CDR3 protein. The data show under 450,000 distinct CDR3 sequences, roughly 18% seen once. This clonotype was counted a few times. Its target is not known. With 4 bases removed from V and 7 bases from J, the gap between germline ends came to 13 bases. There are 13 residues in the CDR3. The sequenced sample was naive T cells sorted from blood. This chain joins TRBV12-3 or TRBV12-4 and TRBJ1-1; no firm D call. The TCR was taken from a man in his fifties in good health. The CDR3 loop is CASSSPNLNEAFF. The CDR3 DNA sequence: TGTGCCAGCAGTTCTCCCAATTTGAATGAAGCTTTCTTT.